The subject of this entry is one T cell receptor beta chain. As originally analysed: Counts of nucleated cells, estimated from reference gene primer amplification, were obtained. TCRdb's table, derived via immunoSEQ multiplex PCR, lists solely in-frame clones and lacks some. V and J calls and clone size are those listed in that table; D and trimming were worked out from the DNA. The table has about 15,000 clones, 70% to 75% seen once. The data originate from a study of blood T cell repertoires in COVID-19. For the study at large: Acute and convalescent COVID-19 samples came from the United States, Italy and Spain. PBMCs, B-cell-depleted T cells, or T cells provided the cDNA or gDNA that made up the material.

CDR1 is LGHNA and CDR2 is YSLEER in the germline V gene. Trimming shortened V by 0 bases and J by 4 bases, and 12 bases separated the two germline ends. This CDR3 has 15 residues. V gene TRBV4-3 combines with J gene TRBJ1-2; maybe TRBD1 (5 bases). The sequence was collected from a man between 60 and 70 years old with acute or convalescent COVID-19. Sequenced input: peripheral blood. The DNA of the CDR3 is TGCGCCAGCAGCCAAGATTTGGGGCGCGTCTATGGCTACACCTTC. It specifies CASSQDLGRVYGYTF.